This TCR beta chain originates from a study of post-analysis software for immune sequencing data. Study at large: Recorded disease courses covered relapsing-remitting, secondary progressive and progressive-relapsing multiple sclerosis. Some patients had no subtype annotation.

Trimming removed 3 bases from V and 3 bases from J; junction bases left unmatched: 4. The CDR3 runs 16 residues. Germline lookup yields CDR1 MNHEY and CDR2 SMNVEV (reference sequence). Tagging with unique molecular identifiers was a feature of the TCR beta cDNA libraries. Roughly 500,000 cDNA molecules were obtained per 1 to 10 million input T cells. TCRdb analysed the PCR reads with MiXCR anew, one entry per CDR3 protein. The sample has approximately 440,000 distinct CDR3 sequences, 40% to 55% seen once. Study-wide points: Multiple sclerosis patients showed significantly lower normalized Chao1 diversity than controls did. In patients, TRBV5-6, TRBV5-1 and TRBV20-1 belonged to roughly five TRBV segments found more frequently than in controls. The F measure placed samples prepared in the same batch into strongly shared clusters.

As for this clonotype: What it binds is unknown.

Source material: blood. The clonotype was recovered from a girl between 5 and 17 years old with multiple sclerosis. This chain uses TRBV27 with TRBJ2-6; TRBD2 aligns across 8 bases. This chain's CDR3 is CASSLAGGVGANVLTF. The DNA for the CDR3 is TGTGCCAGCAGTTTGGCGGGGGGCGTTGGGGCCAACGTCCTGACTTTC.